Each of the 30 T cell receptor beta chains below was sequenced from the same sample in a study of CD8+ T cells in alopecia areata. Reverse transcription of extracted RNA yielded cDNA, which provided the sequencing template. Libraries were prepared by immunoSEQ multiplex PCR; TCRdb keeps only in-frame clonotypes and omits some of them. The sample yields about 280,000 clones, roughly 50% seen once. The sample's treatment: oral pan-JAK inhibitor, 5-10 mg twice daily. The sequences come from CD4+ T cells sorted from blood, collected at week 24, from a patient treated with tofacitinib. The receptors were sampled from a human donor with alopecia areata.

This sequence joins TRBV29-1 and TRBJ2-2; TRBD1 agrees at 9 bases. Per the germline V gene, CDR1 is SQVTM and CDR2 is ANQGSEA. The CDR3 runs to 14 residues. The ends lost 6 bases at V and 4 bases at J; junction bases unmatched: 6. CDR3 in amino acids: CSVSGTGFTGELFF. The CDR3 nucleotides read TGCAGCGTCTCCGGGACAGGGTTCACCGGGGAGCTGTTTTTT.

The chain couples TRBV5-6 to TRBJ2-5; tentative D call: TRBD1 (6 bases). The J call could be wrong; TRBJ2-7 is a better fit for the DNA end. Germline CDR1 is SGHDT and CDR2 is YYEEEE. This CDR3 is built from 15 residues. CDR3 protein: CASSLYAGDNYEQYF. The CDR3 nucleotides are TGTGCCAGCAGCTTGTACGCAGGGGATAACTACGAGCAGTACTTC.

There are a few counts of this clone. This chain links TRBV4-3 with TRBJ2-1, with 8 bases lining up with TRBD1. This CDR3 has 14 amino acids. V trimming: 0 bases; J trimming: 7 bases; junction bases outside the gene matches: 2. Germline V gives CDR1 LGHNA, CDR2 YSLEER. This CDR3 reads CASSQEDRVNEQFF. The CDR3 region has the DNA TGCGCCAGCAGCCAAGAGGACAGGGTGAATGAGCAGTTCTTC.

The genes are TRBV7-8 and TRBJ2-2; no clear D gene. From germline, CDR1 is SGHVS and CDR2 FQNEAQ. V lost 8 bases, J lost 5 bases, and 12 bases lay in between. The CDR3 is made up of 13 amino acids. The CDR3 reads CASRVFGTGELFF. The CDR3 region has the DNA TGTGCCAGCCGGGTGTTCGGGACCGGGGAGCTGTTTTTT. The entire variable domain, with the rest obtained from reference TRBV7-8 and TRBJ2-2, is as follows: GAGVSQSPRYKVAKRGQDVALRCDPISGHVSLFWYQQALGQGPEFLTYFQNEAQLDKSGLPSDRFFAERPEGSVSTLKIQRTQQEDSAVYLCASRVFGTGELFFGEGSRLTVL.

This clone was observed a handful of times. J is TRBJ1-6 and V is TRBV6-1; D uncertain. Germline V gene data show CDR1 as MNHNS and CDR2 as SASEGT. The CDR3 covers 17 residues. V lost 1 base, J lost 0 bases, and 10 bases lay in between. The CDR3 DNA is TGTGCCAGCAGTGAAGACGGACGGAGCTCCTATAATTCACCCCTCCACTTT. Its protein product is CASSEDGRSSYNSPLHF.

The rearrangement joins TRBV30 to TRBJ2-1, with a tentative D call TRBD1 (6 bases). Germline CDR1 and CDR2: GTSNPN and SVGIG (reference sequence). Trimming left V 3 bases short and J 1 base short, with 13 bases between. The CDR3 runs 15 residues. CDR3 sequence reads: CAWSPGRGSYNEQFF. CDR3 in DNA: TGTGCCTGGAGCCCCGGCAGGGGTTCCTACAATGAGCAGTTCTTC.

The rearrangement links TRBV10-3 to TRBJ2-1; possible D gene TRBD2, 7 bases. V lost 0 bases, J lost 3 bases, and 12 bases lay in between. CDR3 length equals 16 residues. From germline, CDR1 is ENHRY and CDR2 SYGVKD. The DNA of the CDR3 is TGTGCCATCAGTGAGTCGAAGGGGGGGCACTACAATGAGCAGTTCTTC. This sequence encodes CAISESKGGHYNEQFF.

V usage is TRBV27 and J usage is TRBJ2-7, with D possibly TRBD1 on 8 matching bases. CDR1 is MNHEY and CDR2 is SMNVEV in the germline V gene (reference sequence). V was cut by 7 bases and J by 0 bases, with 16 bases left in between. This CDR3 has 15 residues. The CDR3 sequence is CASKAGQADSYEQYF. The CDR3 region has the DNA TGTGCCAGCAAAGCGGGACAGGCGGACTCCTACGAGCAGTACTTC.

The chain recombines TRBV5-6 with TRBJ1-5; D gene ambiguous. The CDR3 runs 15 residues. V gave up 0 bases and J gave up 0 bases, with 7 bases separating them. CDR1 and CDR2 (germline): SGHDT, YYEEEE. As DNA, the CDR3 is TGTGCCAGCAGCTTGGCCGGGGTTAGCAATCAGCCCCAGCATTTT. Its protein product is CASSLAGVSNQPQHF.

This chain uses TRBV29-1 with TRBJ1-1; no firm D call. V gave up 4 bases and J gave up 0 bases, with 6 bases separating them. Germline V CDR1 and CDR2: SQVTM, ANQGSEA. The CDR3 length is 12 residues. CDR3 in amino acids: CSVAPVNTEAFF. DNA for the CDR3: TGCAGCGTTGCCCCAGTGAACACTGAAGCTTTCTTT. The full variable domain, rest sourced from reference TRBV29-1 and TRBJ1-1, is SAVISQKPSRDICQRGTSLTIQCQVDSQVTMMFWYRQQPGQSLTLIATANQGSEATYESGFVIDKFPISRPNLTFSTLTVSNMSPEDSSIYLCSVAPVNTEAFFGQGTRLTVV.

Notes on this clone: A much more abundant neighbour one base away suggests this may be a read error. The chain recombines TRBV7-8 with TRBJ2-5, with D unclear. The CDR3 contains 11 residues. Germline V gene lookup returns CDR1 SGHVS and CDR2 FQNEAQ. With 5 bases removed from V and 1 base from J, the gap between germline ends came to 2 bases. The CDR3 here is CASSLQETQYF. Here the CDR3 DNA reads TGTGCCAGCAGCCTCCAAGAGACCCAGTACTTC.

This clone has a handful of counts. The rearrangement uses TRBV5-5 and TRBJ1-2, with D hard to call. Per germline, CDR1 SGHKS and CDR2 YYEKEE (reference sequence). The CDR3 runs to 15 residues. V dropped 3 bases and J dropped 4 bases, with 16 bases sitting between them. CDR3 region: CASSSAPPLFYGYTF. The CDR3 region has the DNA TGTGCCAGCAGCTCCGCACCGCCCCTCTTCTATGGCTACACCTTC.

The chain couples TRBV29-1 to TRBJ2-2, with 7 nucleotides matching TRBD1. The ends lost 4 bases at V and 7 bases at J; junction bases unmatched: 6. Germline V gives CDR1 SQVTM, CDR2 ANQGSEA. The CDR3 contains 13 residues. The CDR3 loop is CSVVKGAVGELFF. DNA of the CDR3: TGCAGCGTTGTTAAGGGGGCGGTCGGGGAGCTGTTTTTT.

On this clone: Other DNA sequences in this sample translate to the same CDR3. The chain combines TRBV5-1 with TRBJ2-7; 9 nucleotides match TRBD1. The V segment lost 0 bases and the J segment 2 bases; nucleotides outside the gene matches: 3. Germline values: CDR1 SGHRS, CDR2 YFSETQ. The CDR3 sequence is 15 residues long. CDR3 loop: CASSLGDRVTYEQYF. In DNA, the CDR3 is TGCGCCAGCAGCTTGGGGGACAGGGTCACCTACGAGCAGTACTTC.

The rearrangement uses TRBV20-1 and TRBJ1-6; D remains unclear. CDR3 length: 11 residues. The germline CDR1 and CDR2 sequences are DFQATT and SNEGSKA (reference sequence). The ends were cut back, 5 bases at V and 6 bases at J, with 5 bases in the middle. CDR3 sequence: CSAQLNSPLHF. The CDR3 DNA sequence: TGCAGTGCTCAGCTTAATTCACCCCTCCACTTT.

This clone has a single count. CDR3 in DNA: TGTGCCAGCAGCTCCTCCTTGAACAATGAGCAGTTCTTC. This encodes CASSSSLNNEQFF. This chain links TRBV7-9 with TRBJ2-1; D call uncertain. Deletions cut 4 bases from V and 5 bases from J, with 9 bases between. This CDR3 comprises 13 residues. Germline V CDR1 and CDR2: SEHNR, FQNEAQ (reference sequence).

V and J are TRBV29-1 and TRBJ2-7, with a tentative D call TRBD2 (5 bases). The CDR3 loop spans 13 amino acids. CDR1 and CDR2 from the germline V gene are SQVTM and ANQGSEA. The germline V and J ends were trimmed by 4 bases and 4 bases, with 14 bases remaining between them. CDR3 loop: CSVGARRRYEQYF. Written as DNA, the CDR3 is TGCAGCGTTGGGGCTAGAAGGAGGTACGAGCAGTACTTC.

The V call is TRBV12-5, the J call TRBJ2-5; D is uncertain. The CDR3 contains 15 residues. Trimming took 0 bases from V and 1 from J, leaving 9 bases between them. Germline lookup yields CDR1 LGHNT and CDR2 FRNRAP. CDR3 residues: CASGLVLTAQETQYF. CDR3 DNA: TGTGCTAGTGGTTTGGTATTAACAGCCCAAGAGACCCAGTACTTC.

This clone came up a few times. This chain connects TRBV30 to TRBJ1-3; D not certain. Germline-derived CDR1 and CDR2 are GTSNPN and SVGIG (reference sequence). The V end was cut by 1 base, the J end by 5 bases, with 12 bases between. The CDR3 has 14 residues. The CDR3 DNA reads TGTGCCTGGAGTGAGACGGGTTTACGAAACACCATATATTTT. Encoded protein: CAWSETGLRNTIYF.

This chain uses TRBV5-4 with TRBJ2-7; 7 bases agree with TRBD1. After removal of 2 bases from V and 3 bases from J, the junction contained 5 bases not matched to a gene. Germline lookup yields CDR1 SGHNT and CDR2 YYREEE (reference sequence). This CDR3 is built from 14 residues. The CDR3 is CASSFQGVGYEQYF. The DNA of the CDR3 is TGTGCCAGCAGCTTCCAGGGGGTAGGCTACGAGCAGTACTTC. The full variable domain, rest sourced from reference TRBV5-4 and TRBJ2-7, is ETGVTQSPTHLIKTRGQQVTLRCSSQSGHNTVSWYQQALGQGPQFIFQYYREEENGRGNFPPRFSGLQFPNYSSELNVNALELDDSALYLCASSFQGVGYEQYFGPGTRLTVT.

J is TRBJ1-2 and V is TRBV18, with D uncertain. The CDR3 totals 13 residues. V dropped 3 bases and J dropped 6 bases, with 11 bases sitting between them. Germline-derived CDR1 and CDR2 are KGHSH and LQKENI. This CDR3 reads CASSPHREDGYTF. The CDR3 nucleotides read TGTGCCAGCTCACCCCACAGAGAAGATGGCTACACCTTC.

This clone was seen a few times. This rearrangement joins TRBV25-1 to TRBJ1-5, with D possibly matching TRBD1 (5 bases). CDR1 is MGHDK, CDR2 SYGVNS, per germline. Trimming took 1 base from V and 4 from J, leaving 14 bases between them. The CDR3 sequence is 16 residues long. CDR3 sequence reads: CASSELRDRRNQPQHF. DNA of the CDR3: TGTGCCAGCAGTGAATTGAGAGACAGAAGAAATCAGCCCCAGCATTTT.

Remarks on this clone: Other DNA sequences in this specimen translate into the identical CDR3. The chain joins TRBV29-1 to TRBJ1-4; D call uncertain. V lost 4 bases and J lost 3, with 6 bases in between. This CDR3 region has 12 residues. CDR1 is SQVTM and CDR2 is ANQGSEA in the germline V gene. CDR3 residues: CSVVGSNEKLFF. In DNA form, the CDR3 reads TGCAGCGTTGTGGGGTCTAATGAAAAACTGTTTTTT.

The genes are TRBV5-4 and TRBJ2-1, with D unresolved. The length of the CDR3 is 12 residues. Trimming pared 1 base from V and 7 bases from J, leaving 6 bases between. Germline V CDR1 and CDR2: SGHNT, YYREEE (reference sequence). The CDR3 here is CASSLWENEQFF. In DNA form, the CDR3 reads TGTGCCAGCAGCTTGTGGGAAAATGAGCAGTTCTTC.

This clone was found a few times. The rearrangement joins TRBV6-5 to TRBJ1-5; D is perhaps TRBD1 (5 bases). The germline V and J ends were trimmed by 2 bases and 2 bases, with 13 bases remaining between them. The CDR3 length is 16 residues. CDR1 and CDR2 (germline): MNHEY, SVGAGI. The CDR3 protein is CASSYQFVQGNQPQHF. The DNA of the CDR3 is TGTGCCAGCAGTTACCAGTTTGTACAGGGCAATCAGCCCCAGCATTTT.

This clone was detected only a few times. The rearrangement links TRBV5-1 to TRBJ2-5, with 10 bases aligning to TRBD1. With V trimmed by 6 bases and J by 4 bases, 3 bases remained unmatched. Germline CDR1 SGHRS, CDR2 YFSETQ. The CDR3 is 13 amino acids. DNA for the CDR3: TGCGCCAGCAAGACAGGGGGCCCAGAGACCCAGTACTTC. As protein: CASKTGGPETQYF. Combining the CDR3 with reference TRBV5-1 and TRBJ2-5 gives the whole variable domain KAGVTQTPRYLIKTRGQQVTLSCSPISGHRSVSWYQQTPGQGLQFLFEYFSETQRNKGNFPGRFSGRQFSNSRSEMNVSTLELGDSALYLCASKTGGPETQYFGPGTRLLVL.

The rearrangement uses TRBV23-1 and TRBJ1-1; 8 positions match TRBD1. TRBV23-1 counts as an open reading frame of uncertain function. Trimming cost V 2 bases and J 0 bases; bases outside gene matches: 14. CDR3 length equals 19 residues. CDR3 residues: CASSQRPQGALFMNTEAFF. DNA of the CDR3: TGCGCCAGCAGTCAACGCCCCCAGGGGGCCCTTTTCATGAACACTGAAGCTTTCTTT.

Only a few counts were recorded for this clone. The same CDR3 arises from other DNA sequences in this sample as well. The chain has TRBV9 and TRBJ2-3, with 8 bases identical to TRBD2. Germline CDR1 is SGDLS and CDR2 is YYNGEE. This CDR3 has 15 amino acids. The V segment lost 0 bases and the J segment 2 bases; nucleotides outside the gene matches: 2. CDR3 in amino acids: CASSVVAGYTDTQYF. CDR3 DNA sequence: TGTGCCAGCAGCGTAGTAGCGGGGTACACAGATACGCAGTATTTT.

V usage is TRBV7-9 and J usage is TRBJ2-6; D gene ambiguous. Germline CDR1 SEHNR, CDR2 FQNEAQ (reference sequence). CDR3 size: 12 residues. Trimming removed 6 bases at V and 1 base at J, with 1 base between. The CDR3 DNA reads TGTGCCAGCAGGTCTGGGGCCAACGTCCTGACTTTC. Translating gives CASRSGANVLTF. The variable domain in full, completed from reference TRBV7-9 and TRBJ2-6, reads DTGVSQNPRHKITKRGQNVTFRCDPISEHNRLYWYRQTLGQGPEFLTYFQNEAQLEKSRLLSDRFSAERPKGSFSTLEIQRTEQGDSAMYLCASRSGANVLTFGAGSRLTVL.

J is TRBJ2-7 and V is TRBV27; 9 bases match TRBD1. V dropped 0 bases and J dropped 4; count of bases not matched to a gene: 10. CDR3 length: 17 amino acids. Germline values: CDR1 MNHEY, CDR2 SMNVEV (reference sequence). In DNA, the CDR3 is TGTGCCAGCAGTTTATCATGGGGAGGACAGGGGAGGTACGAGCAGTACTTC. This codes for CASSLSWGGQGRYEQYF.